Each of the 12 T cell receptor beta chains below was sequenced from the same sample in a study of blood T cell repertoires in COVID-19. Profiled with immunoSEQ multiplex PCR; TCRdb holds only in-frame clones, not every one. The table has about 120,000 clones, about 89% seen once. Sequencing input: peripheral blood. The receptors shown here come from a human donor with acute or convalescent COVID-19. The donor label of this sample is uncertain.

The chain employs TRBV7-2 and TRBJ1-1, with 7 bases identical to TRBD1. CDR1 is SGHTA, CDR2 FQGNSA, per germline. J was trimmed by 2 bases and V by 4 bases; bases with no gene match: 16. This CDR3 region has 18 residues. CDR3 in amino acids: CASSSKEDRTFSNTEAFF. CDR3 nucleotide sequence: TGTGCCAGCAGCTCAAAGGAGGACAGGACCTTTAGTAACACTGAAGCTTTCTTT.

The chain is built from TRBV24-1 and TRBJ2-7; 9 bases are shared with TRBD1. J lost 5 bases, V lost 5 bases, and 9 bases had no gene match. CDR1 KGHDR and CDR2 SFDVKD come from the germline V gene. The CDR3 covers 15 residues. The CDR3: CATSVGTGTNNEQYF. CDR3 coding DNA: TGTGCCACCAGTGTGGGGACAGGGACGAACAACGAGCAGTACTTC.

The chain carries TRBV11-3 and TRBJ2-2; the D is unclear. Germline V gene data show CDR1 as SGHNT and CDR2 as YENEEA. The V end was cut by 3 bases, the J end by 5 bases, with 7 bases between. The CDR3 consists of 13 residues. The CDR3 spells CASSFFITGELFF. CDR3 bases: TGTGCCAGCAGCTTTTTCATTACCGGGGAGCTGTTTTTT.

V usage is TRBV7-9 and J usage is TRBJ1-4; 7 bases align to TRBD1. The V and J ends lost 5 bases and 6 bases, in that order; junction bases with no gene match: 6. CDR3 size: 14 residues. Germline CDR1 reads SEHNR; CDR2 reads FQNEAQ (reference sequence). The CDR3 loop reads CASSLGGWDEKLFF. The CDR3 coding sequence is TGTGCCAGCAGCCTAGGGGGCTGGGATGAAAAACTGTTTTTT.

This chain uses TRBV15 with TRBJ2-1; TRBD2 matches 8 bases. The germline V gene encodes CDR1 LNHNV and CDR2 YYDKDF (reference sequence). This CDR3 is 15 amino acids long. J was trimmed by 4 bases and V by 7 bases; bases with no gene match: 9. In DNA, the CDR3 is TGTGCCACCAACTCCGGGGGGGCCCAGTACAATGAGCAGTTCTTC. The encoded protein is CATNSGGAQYNEQFF.

The CDR3 sequence is CASSQEGGLHSPLHF. DNA of the CDR3: TGTGCCAGCAGCCAAGAGGGAGGCTTGCATTCACCCCTCCACTTT. The chain uses TRBV4-2 and TRBJ1-6; D is unresolved. The length of the CDR3 is 15 residues. Trimming left V 0 bases short and J 8 bases short, with 11 bases between. Germline V gene data show CDR1 as LGHNA and CDR2 as YNFKEQ.

This chain uses TRBV28 with TRBJ1-5; maybe TRBD1 (5 bases). The CDR3 runs 17 residues. Trimming pared 3 bases from V and 4 bases from J, leaving 19 bases between. Germline V CDR1 and CDR2: MDHEN, SYDVKM. CDR3 sequence reads: CASSFRQLQTPNQPQHF. The CDR3 DNA sequence: TGTGCCAGCAGTTTCAGACAGTTACAGACTCCTAATCAGCCCCAGCATTTT.

J is TRBJ2-1 and V is TRBV4-3; TRBD2 agrees at 8 bases. The CDR3 loop spans 16 amino acids. V was pared by 1 base and J by 4 bases, with 6 bases of the junction left unmatched. From germline, CDR1 is LGHNA and CDR2 YSLEER. The CDR3 spells CASSQVERGIYNEQFF. In DNA, the CDR3 is TGCGCCAGCAGCCAAGTGGAGCGGGGGATTTACAATGAGCAGTTCTTC.

The V gene is TRBV3-1 (or the pseudogene TRBV3-2), the J gene TRBJ2-5; TRBD1 aligns across 7 bases. Germline V lookup: CDR1 LGHDT, CDR2 YNNKEL (reference sequence). The CDR3 extends over 14 amino acids. V lost 3 bases to trimming and J lost 5 bases; unmatched junction nucleotides: 6. The DNA of the CDR3 is TGTGCCAGCAGCCAGCAGGGGGAGAAGGAGACCCAGTACTTC. Residues: CASSQQGEKETQYF.

This clone appeared a single time. The chain is built from TRBV5-6 and TRBJ2-1; TRBD1 matches 10 bases. The V and J ends lost 1 base and 7 bases, in that order; junction bases with no gene match: 2. CDR1 and CDR2 (germline): SGHDT, YYEEEE. This CDR3 comprises 14 residues. The CDR3 sequence: CASSLRTGGNEQFF. As DNA, the CDR3 is TGTGCCAGCAGCTTGAGGACAGGGGGTAATGAGCAGTTCTTC. The whole variable domain, remainder taken from reference TRBV5-6 and TRBJ2-1, is DAGVTQSPTHLIKTRGQQVTLRCSPKSGHDTVSWYQQALGQGPQFIFQYYEEEERQRGNFPDRFSGHQFPNYSSELNVNALLLGDSALYLCASSLRTGGNEQFFGPGTRLTVL.

This clone was seen a handful of times. The rearrangement joins TRBV6-2 or TRBV6-3 to TRBJ1-2; unclear D gene. V lost 0 bases and J lost 4, with 6 bases in between. CDR1 MNHEY and CDR2 SVGEGT come from the germline V gene. This CDR3 contains 13 residues. The CDR3 nucleotides are TGTGCCAGCAGTTACTCGGAGAGCTATGGCTACACCTTC. It encodes CASSYSESYGYTF.

The rearrangement joins TRBV2 to TRBJ2-1; 10 nucleotides align to TRBD2. The germline V gene encodes CDR1 SNHLY and CDR2 FYNNEI. V was pared by 6 bases and J by 0 bases, with 8 bases of the junction left unmatched. The CDR3 totals 17 residues. CDR3 bases: TGTGCCAGCAGAAAAAGGGCTAGCGGGGGCTCCTACAATGAGCAGTTCTTC. This codes for CASRKRASGGSYNEQFF.